A single T cell receptor (beta chain) is shown here with its context. Its antigen remains undetermined. No base-level quality is on record; no much larger clone is a single base apart. Enrolling through a virtual design, the prospective study's participants ranged in age from roughly 18 to 89 years and lived across 24 United States geographic areas. To assign participants to cohorts, the prospective study relied on clinical history that participants themselves reported in a screening survey and a study questionnaire. Recovered participants in ImmuneRACE Cohort 3 were defined by two consecutive negative NP/OP PCR tests, clearance by a healthcare professional, or resolution of symptoms. In the prospective study, whole blood, serum and a nasopharyngeal or oropharyngeal swab were collected from each participant by mobile phlebotomists. Over a roughly 2-month period, participants in the prospective study had the option of providing additional blood draws and questionnaires. Blood samples from the prospective study were shipped frozen or at room temperature prior to DNA extraction.

The sample is drawn from a study of blood T cell repertoires in COVID-19 (dated by TCRdb to between 2020 and 2021). About the full investigation: Samples covering the acute and convalescent phases of COVID-19 were provided by collaborators in the United States, Italy and Spain. Subjects who had been exposed to COVID-19, were actively infected with it, or had recovered from it provided the deeply sampled blood TCRbeta repertoires that made up the dataset. Where HLA class I and class II types were available, the types were taken from metadata supplied by the sample provider, not from assay-based typing. Samples were obtained from the ongoing ImmuneRACE study (first 160 participants) and from 950 to 1,500 subjects provided by 6 global collaborators. Sample metadata almost always included a de-identified subject ID, COVID-19 status, age in years and sex. The prospective study material was composed of cDNA or gDNA derived from T cells, B-cell-depleted T cells, or PBMCs. The repertoires were released in a freely available public database meant as a resource for research on the immune response to SARS-CoV-2.

Broader findings and caveats from the paper: The quantity of clinical and demographic metadata differed by source and by participant and was supplied without curation.

The immunoSEQ Assay, a bias-controlled multiplex PCR, was used to amplify TCRbeta CDR3 regions from genomic DNA. As for the authors' bioinformatics: The number of nucleated cells in each sample was estimated from the amplification of reference gene primers within the assay. To quantify the absolute abundance of each unique TCRbeta CDR3 rearrangement, sequence reads were collapsed and filtered. Productive Simpson clonality was computed per sample as the square root of Simpson's diversity index over productive rearrangements. This immuneACCESS table, as held by TCRdb, lists in-frame sequences with V and J called but not all clones. Of the missing ones, under half trace to an unresolved V gene in checked studies; the others have no known cause. D and trimming come from the DNA, and the V and J calls and clone size come from that table. The sample table holds 250,000 to 350,000 clones, of which 92% were seen once. The ten largest clones represent roughly 18% of the sample.

Sequencing used PBMCs or T cells enriched from blood (not recorded which). This TCR was sampled from a woman aged 25 to 39 who had recovered from COVID-19.

In nucleotides, the sequence is TGTGCCTGGAGTGTGGCCCCCCTCCGGGACAGGCGATATGGCTACACCTTC. This yields the protein CAWSVAPLRDRRYGYTF. This chain joins TRBV30 to TRBJ1-2; 8 bases in the middle match TRBD1. From the germline V gene (reference sequence), CDR1 is GTSNPN and CDR2 is SVGIG. Germline trimming: 0 bases from V, 5 bases from J; junction bases outside gene matches: 14. The cysteine opens and the phenylalanine closes a CDR3 of 17 amino acids. The only DNA kept is the CDR3, 51 bases in frame from the first base.